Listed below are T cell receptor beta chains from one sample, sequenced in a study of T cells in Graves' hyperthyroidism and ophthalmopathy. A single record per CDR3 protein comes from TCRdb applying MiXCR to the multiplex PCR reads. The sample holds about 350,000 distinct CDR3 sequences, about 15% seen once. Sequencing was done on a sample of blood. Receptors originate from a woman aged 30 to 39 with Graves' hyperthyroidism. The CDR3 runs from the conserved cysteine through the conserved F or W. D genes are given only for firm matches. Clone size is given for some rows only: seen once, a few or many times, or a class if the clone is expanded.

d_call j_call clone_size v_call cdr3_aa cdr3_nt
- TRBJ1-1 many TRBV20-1 CRVSGVPEAFF TGCAGGGTATCGGGGGTCCCTGAAGCTTTCTTT
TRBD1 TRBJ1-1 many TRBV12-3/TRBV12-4 CASSSQGAAFF TGTGCCAGCAGTTCCCAGGGGGCGGCTTTCTTT
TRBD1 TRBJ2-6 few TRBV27 CASRPGTGRSGANVLTF TGTGCCAGCAGACCCGGGACAGGGAGGAGTGGGGCCAACGTCCTGACTTTC
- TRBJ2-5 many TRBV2 CASSAGLLRETQYF TGTGCCAGCAGTGCTGGCCTGCTAAGGGAGACCCAGTACTTC
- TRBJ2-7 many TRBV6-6 CASSYLHGDEQYF TGTGCCAGCAGTTACCTCCACGGGGACGAGCAGTACTTC
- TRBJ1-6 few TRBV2 CASSQSRELGNSPLHF TGTGCCAGCAGCCAAAGTAGGGAATTAGGCAATTCACCCCTCCACTTT
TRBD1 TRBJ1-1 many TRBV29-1 CSGRDRVNHEAFF TGCAGCGGCCGGGACAGGGTAAATCATGAAGCTTTCTTT
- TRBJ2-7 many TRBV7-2 CASSLSSAAYEQYF TGTGCCAGCAGCTTAAGTTCAGCGGCTTACGAGCAGTACTTC
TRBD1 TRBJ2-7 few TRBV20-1 CSAPGTGMIYEQYF TGCAGTGCTCCCGGGACAGGGATGATATACGAGCAGTACTTC
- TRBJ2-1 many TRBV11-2 CASSFWCCANNEQFF TGTGCCAGCAGCTTTTGGTGCTGCGCTAACAATGAGCAGTTCTTC
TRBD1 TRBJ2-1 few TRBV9 CASSARTGRYNEQFF TGTGCCAGCAGCGCCAGGACAGGGCGCTACAATGAGCAGTTCTTC
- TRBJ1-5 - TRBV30 CVWSRDTLYSNQPQHF TGTGTCTGGTCCCGGGACACCCTCTATAGCAATCAGCCCCAGCATTTT
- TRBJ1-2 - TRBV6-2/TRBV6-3 CASIDPGPRPYGYTF TGTGCCAGCATCGACCCGGGACCAAGACCGTATGGCTACACCTTC
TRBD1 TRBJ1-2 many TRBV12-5 CASGGDRVGYTF TGTGCTAGTGGCGGGGACAGGGTGGGCTACACCTTC
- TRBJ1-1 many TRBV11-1 CASSPGYRVAEAFF TGTGCCAGCAGCCCAGGTTACAGGGTGGCTGAAGCTTTCTTT
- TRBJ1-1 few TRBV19 CASSHQGRVTEAFF TGTGCCAGTAGTCACCAGGGCAGGGTCACTGAAGCTTTCTTT
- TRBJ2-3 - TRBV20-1 CSASVQDTQYF TGCAGTGCTAGTGTCCAAGATACGCAGTATTTT
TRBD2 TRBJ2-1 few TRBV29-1 CSVKVFTSGRANEQFF TGCAGCGTGAAGGTCTTCACTAGCGGGAGGGCCAATGAGCAGTTCTTC
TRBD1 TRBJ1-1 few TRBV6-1 CASSPRPGTGSIDTEALF TGTGCCAGCAGTCCCCGGCCCGGGACAGGGAGTATAGACACTGAAGCTCTCTTT
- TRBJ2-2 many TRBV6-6 CASSYSSPGFRANTGELFF TGTGCCAGCAGTTACTCGAGCCCCGGTTTCAGGGCGAACACCGGGGAGCTGTTTTTT
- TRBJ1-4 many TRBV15 CATSREDGNNEKLFF TGTGCCACCAGCAGAGAGGACGGAAATAATGAAAAACTGTTTTTT
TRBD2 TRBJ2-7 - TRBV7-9 CASSLDGREGRGYEQYF TGTGCCAGCAGCTTAGACGGGCGGGAGGGCCGAGGCTACGAGCAGTACTTC
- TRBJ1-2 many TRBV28 CASGGWASNSPSYGYTF TGTGCCAGCGGGGGTTGGGCGTCCAATAGTCCGTCCTATGGCTACACCTTC
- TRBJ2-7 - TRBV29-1 CSVSLDSYEQYF TGCAGCGTATCTCTGGATTCCTACGAGCAGTACTTC
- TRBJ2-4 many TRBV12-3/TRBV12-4 CASRGDYLAKNIQYF TGTGCCAGCAGAGGGGATTACCTAGCCAAAAACATTCAGTACTTC
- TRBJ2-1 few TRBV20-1 CSARLGGPTYNEQFF TGCAGTGCTAGATTAGGGGGACCCACCTACAATGAGCAGTTCTTC
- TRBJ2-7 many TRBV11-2 CASSPLIYEQYF TGTGCCAGCAGCCCCCTCATCTACGAGCAGTACTTC
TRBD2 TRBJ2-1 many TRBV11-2 CASSSPGGAGVYNEQFF TGTGCCAGCAGTTCACCGGGTGGAGCGGGGGTATACAATGAGCAGTTCTTC
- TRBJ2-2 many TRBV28 CASSLGRVTGELFF TGTGCCAGCAGTTTGGGTCGTGTCACCGGGGAGCTGTTTTTT
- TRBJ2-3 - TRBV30 CAGSGASTDTQYF TGTGCCGGAAGCGGTGCTAGCACAGATACGCAGTATTTT
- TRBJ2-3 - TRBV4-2 CASSQTNPSTDTQYF TGTGCCAGCAGCCAAACTAATCCTAGCACAGATACGCAGTATTTT
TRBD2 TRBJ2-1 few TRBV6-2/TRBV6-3 CASRMAGGSSYNEQFF TGTGCCAGCAGAATGGCGGGGGGAAGCTCCTACAATGAGCAGTTCTTC
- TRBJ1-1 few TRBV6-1 CASSLSPGDLNTEAFF TGTGCCAGCAGCCTATCACCCGGGGACCTGAACACTGAAGCTTTCTTT
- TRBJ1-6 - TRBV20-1 CSARVGRGQNSPLHF TGCAGTGCTAGAGTTGGCCGGGGGCAAAATTCACCCCTCCACTTT
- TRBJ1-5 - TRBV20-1 CSVRNAGNTGSQPQHF TGCAGCGTGAGGAATGCAGGGAACACAGGGAGTCAGCCCCAGCATTTT
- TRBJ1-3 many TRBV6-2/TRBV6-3 CASSYSRGSGNTIYF TGTGCCAGCAGTTACTCGAGAGGGTCTGGAAACACCATATATTTT
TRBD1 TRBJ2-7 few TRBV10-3 CAITSSGTGVDEQYF TGTGCCATCACCTCTTCCGGGACAGGAGTCGACGAGCAGTACTTC
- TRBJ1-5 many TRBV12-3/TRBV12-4 CASSYGPGGGNQPQHF TGTGCCAGCAGTTATGGCCCTGGTGGGGGCAATCAGCCCCAGCATTTT
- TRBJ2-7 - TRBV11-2 CASSPTTGSGYEQYF TGTGCCAGCAGCCCTACCACAGGGTCTGGGTACGAGCAGTACTTC
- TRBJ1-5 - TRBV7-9 CASSSSRGGTQPQHF TGTGCCAGCAGCTCCTCACGTGGTGGGACTCAGCCCCAGCATTTT
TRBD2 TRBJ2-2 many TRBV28 CASSLTSQTGELFF TGTGCCAGCAGTTTGACTAGCCAAACCGGGGAGCTGTTTTTT
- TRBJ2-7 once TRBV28 CASSPGRRGEQYF TGTGCCAGCAGTCCCGGTCGGAGGGGTGAGCAGTACTTC
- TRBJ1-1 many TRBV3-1 CASSQDTGGMAFF TGTGCCAGCAGCCAAGATACGGGGGGCATGGCTTTCTTT
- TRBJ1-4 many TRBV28 CASSLSDRKNEKLFF TGTGCCAGCAGTTTGAGCGACAGGAAGAATGAAAAACTGTTTTTT
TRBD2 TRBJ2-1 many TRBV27 CASRLAGGPISEQFF TGTGCCAGCAGATTAGCGGGAGGGCCTATTTCCGAGCAGTTCTTC
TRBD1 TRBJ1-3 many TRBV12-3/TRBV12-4 CASRPYPRDSGNTIYF TGTGCCAGCAGGCCTTATCCCCGGGACAGTGGAAACACCATATATTTT
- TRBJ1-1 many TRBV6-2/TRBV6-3 CASSYSENTEAFF TGTGCCAGCAGTTACTCGGAGAACACTGAAGCTTTCTTT
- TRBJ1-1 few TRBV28 CASSRAQPEAFF TGTGCCAGCAGCCGAGCTCAGCCTGAAGCTTTCTTT
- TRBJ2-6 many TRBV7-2 CASSSAGANVLTF TGTGCCAGCAGCTCGGCTGGGGCCAACGTCCTGACTTTC